This T cell receptor (beta chain) was found in a study of a mutant IDH1 vaccine in newly diagnosed glioma. At the level of the study: The initiation of vaccination occurred 4-6 weeks after radiotherapy alone, or with temozolomide cycles. Treated patients, averaging around 40 years, were roughly 60% male and about 40% female. Patients got radiotherapy, temozolomide, or both beforehand, and most got both.

In regard to this clone: Its antigen remains unidentified.

Sequencing used immunoSEQ multiplex PCR; TCRdb keeps in-frame clones, though not all of them. This sample yields around 54,000 clones, of which roughly 80% are seen a single time; more than 3% belongs to the top ten. As to time point: week 47, end of study. Every vaccine dose comprised 300 ug of mutant IDH1 20-mer peptide plus topical imiquimod. Findings and limits, study-wide: With respect to changes in top peripheral T cell clonotypes, pseudoprogression seemed unrelated.

Material: PBMCs, obtained from a glioma patient whose treatment included an IDH1 peptide vaccine. The source of this sequence is a woman aged 45-60 years with glioma.

The CDR3 sequence is CASSPWETVNYGYTF. CDR3 DNA: TGTGCCAGTAGCCCCTGGGAGACAGTTAACTATGGCTACACCTTC. This chain uses TRBV19 with TRBJ1-2; D may be TRBD1 (5 bases). V was shortened by 6 bases and J by 1 base, with 15 bases between the two germline ends. The CDR3 is 15 residues long. Germline V CDR1 and CDR2: LNHDA, SQIVND (reference sequence). Looking up the rest from reference TRBV19 and TRBJ1-2 gives the full variable domain: DGGITQSPKYLFRKEGQNVTLSCEQNLNHDAMYWYRQDPGQGLRLIYYSQIVNDFQKGDIAEGYSVSREKKESFPLTVTSAQKNPTAFYLCASSPWETVNYGYTFGSGTRLTVV.